This TCR beta chain is from a study of long-term antiretroviral therapy in people with HIV. General study results and limits: With ART, diversity went up but was still lower than in transplant donor controls. Clones that had undergone expansion before ART dominated the repertoire at all time points.

The J segment lost 3 bases and the V segment lost 0 bases, leaving 12 bases of the junction unmatched. CDR1 and CDR2 (germline): MGHRA, YSYEKL. The CDR3 spans 18 residues. Running of the v3.0 immunoSEQ assay took place at survey level. Sequencing set out to capture roughly 35,000-50,000 T-cell genomes per sample. Sequencing used immunoSEQ multiplex PCR; TCRdb keeps in-frame clones, though not all of them. This sample yields roughly 16,000 clones, of which approximately 80% are seen a single time; approximately 4.2% belongs to the top ten. Turning to this clone: The antigen is undetermined.

The chain has TRBV4-1 and TRBJ2-7; TRBD1 matches at 9 bases. The sequences come from unsorted PBMCs, collected 0.1 years before starting antiretroviral therapy. This sequence was found in a man younger than 30 with HIV. CDR3 DNA: TGCGCCAGCAGCCAAGAAATCCCGACAGGGGGTGGTGACTACGAGCAGTACTTC. Protein: CASSQEIPTGGGDYEQYF.